This record covers a single T cell receptor beta chain. The deep-level immunoSEQ assay was used. The assay was immunoSEQ multiplex PCR, and TCRdb's table has in-frame clones only and misses some. The sample records roughly 2.5 million clones, more than 80% being singletons. Trimming left V 4 bases short and J 4 bases short, with 15 bases between. The CDR3 length is 14 residues. The germline CDR1 and CDR2 sequences are SGHNT and YYREEE (reference sequence). There were only Caucasian adults among the donors, and all lived in Nashville, Tennessee. The data were taken from a study of shared clonotypes between healthy human individuals.

This sequence joins TRBV5-4 and TRBJ2-7; D possibly corresponds to TRBD1 (5 bases). The sequence derives from a man between 18 and 29 years old in good health. Sequenced: naive CD4+ T cells sorted from blood. Subset described: CD45RA+ positively selected. CDR3 loop: CASSPTGDLYEQYF. CDR3 in DNA: TGTGCCAGCAGCCCAACAGGAGACCTTTACGAGCAGTACTTC.